The clone carrying this T cell receptor beta chain has a handful of counts. These data come from a study of blood T cell repertoires in COVID-19. About the study: Samples of COVID-19 (acute and convalescent) were obtained from the United States, Italy and Spain. T cells, B-cell-depleted T cells, or PBMCs supplied cDNA or gDNA.

Produced via immunoSEQ multiplex PCR; TCRdb's table is partial and in-frame only. This sample has more than 150,000 clones; roughly 86% occur once, and the top ten carry just under 2.5%. V lost 4 bases to trimming and J lost 0 bases, with 9 bases between them. The CDR3 is 13 residues long. In germline, CDR1 is SQVTM, CDR2 ANQGSEA. The chain combines TRBV29-1 with TRBJ1-1; unclear D gene. The sequenced material came from peripheral blood. The TCR comes from a man aged 35-49 years with active or convalescent COVID-19. CDR3 bases: TGCAGCGTTGTAGCGCAAATGAACACTGAAGCTTTCTTT. This translates into CSVVAQMNTEAFF. Together with reference TRBV29-1 and TRBJ1-1, the CDR3 gives the full variable domain: SAVISQKPSRDICQRGTSLTIQCQVDSQVTMMFWYRQQPGQSLTLIATANQGSEATYESGFVIDKFPISRPNLTFSTLTVSNMSPEDSSIYLCSVVAQMNTEAFFGQGTRLTVV.